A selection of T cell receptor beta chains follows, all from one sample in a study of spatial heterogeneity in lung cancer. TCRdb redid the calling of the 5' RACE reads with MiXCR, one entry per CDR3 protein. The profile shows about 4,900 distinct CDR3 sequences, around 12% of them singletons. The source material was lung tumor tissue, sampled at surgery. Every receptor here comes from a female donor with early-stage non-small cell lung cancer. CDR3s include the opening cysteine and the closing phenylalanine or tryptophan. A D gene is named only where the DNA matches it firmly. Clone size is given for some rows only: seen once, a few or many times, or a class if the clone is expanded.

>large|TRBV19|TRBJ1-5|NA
CATRGGNQPQHF
TGTGCCACCAGAGGGGGCAATCAGCCCCAGCATTTT
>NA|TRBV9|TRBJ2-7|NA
CASSVVTHSDSYEQYF
TGTGCCAGCAGCGTAGTAACCCACTCCGATTCATACGAGCAGTACTTC
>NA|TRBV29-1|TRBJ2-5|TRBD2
CSAGLAGGETQYF
TGCAGCGCAGGACTAGCGGGGGGAGAGACCCAGTACTTC
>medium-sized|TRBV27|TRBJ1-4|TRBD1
CASRRFGTGATNEKLFF
TGTGCCAGCAGAAGGTTTGGGACAGGCGCAACTAATGAAAAACTGTTTTTT
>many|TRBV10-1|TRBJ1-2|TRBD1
CAKWRQGDLNYGYTF
TGCGCCAAATGGAGACAGGGGGACCTTAACTATGGCTACACCTTC
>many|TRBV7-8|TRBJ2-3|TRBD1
CASSLPPGQGGGTDTQYF
TGTGCCAGCAGCCTCCCCCCGGGACAGGGTGGGGGCACAGATACGCAGTATTTT
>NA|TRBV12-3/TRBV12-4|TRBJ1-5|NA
CASSLGLGQPQHF
TGTGCCAGCAGTTTAGGGTTGGGTCAGCCCCAGCATTTT
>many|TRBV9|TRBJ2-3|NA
CASSEGGTQYF
TGTGCCAGCAGCGAGGGTGGTACGCAGTATTTT
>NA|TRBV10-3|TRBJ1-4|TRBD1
CAIGQGDEKLFF
TGTGCCATTGGACAGGGCGATGAAAAACTGTTTTTT
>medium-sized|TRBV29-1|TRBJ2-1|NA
CSVSPGGSSYNEQFF
TGCAGCGTTTCCCCTGGGGGGAGCTCCTACAATGAGCAGTTCTTC
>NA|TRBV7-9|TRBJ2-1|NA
CASSSVGQFF
TGTGCCAGCAGCTCCGTAGGGCAGTTCTTC
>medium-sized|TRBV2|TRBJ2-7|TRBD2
CASRAGTSRSYEQYF
TGTGCCAGCAGAGCCGGGACTAGCCGTTCCTACGAGCAGTACTTC
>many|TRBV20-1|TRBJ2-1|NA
CSALPPTGNEQFF
TGCAGTGCCCTACCCCCTACCGGCAATGAGCAGTTCTTC
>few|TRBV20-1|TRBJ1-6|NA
CSVPGTSYNSPLHF
TGCAGTGTCCCAGGGACCTCCTATAATTCACCCCTCCACTTT
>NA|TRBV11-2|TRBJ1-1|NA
CASSWKTGTFEAFF
TGTGCCAGCAGCTGGAAAACCGGGACATTTGAAGCTTTCTTT